The 30 T cell receptor beta chains presented below share a single source sample, sequenced in a study of identical twins. TCRdb fed the 5' RACE reads into MiXCR, producing one record per CDR3 protein. The data show about 530,000 distinct CDR3 sequences, more than 20% seen once. These data also featured in a second study, about yellow fever vaccine responses in identical twins.

Sequenced input: CD4+ T cells sorted from blood. The receptors stem from a woman between 18 and 29 years old in good health.

For the CDR3, the DNA is TGTGCCAGCAGTTACTTGGGGGGAGCTTTCTTT. Translation: CASSYLGGAFF. This chain links TRBV6-5 with TRBJ1-1; possibly TRBD1 for D (5 bases). This CDR3 is 11 amino acids long. Trimming took off 1 base at V and 10 bases at J, with 7 bases between the two ends. The germline gives CDR1 MNHEY, CDR2 SVGAGI.

The chain carries TRBV20-1 and TRBJ1-4, with D possibly matching TRBD1 (5 bases). The CDR3 runs to 11 residues. Germline loops: CDR1 DFQATT, CDR2 SNEGSKA (reference sequence). V lost 5 bases, J lost 8 bases, and 9 bases lay in between. CDR3 in amino acids: CSAARGEKLFF. The CDR3 DNA reads TGCAGTGCTGCGCGGGGGGAAAAACTGTTTTTT.

The V gene is TRBV28, the J gene TRBJ1-1; the D is unclear. The CDR3 runs 13 residues. Trimming cost V 6 bases and J 5 bases, with 13 bases left between them. CDR1 is MDHEN and CDR2 is SYDVKM in the germline V gene. The DNA for the CDR3 is TGTGCCAGCAGCCCCCTATGGGGAACTGAAGCTTTCTTT. This gives the protein CASSPLWGTEAFF.

The chain uses TRBV14 and TRBJ1-5; D remains unclear. Per the germline V gene, CDR1 is SGHDN and CDR2 is FVKESK. Trimming stripped 4 bases from V and 8 bases from J, with 9 bases between. The CDR3 spans 12 residues. CDR3 region: CASSRGIEPQHF. As DNA, the CDR3 is TGTGCCAGCAGCCGCGGGATAGAGCCCCAGCATTTT.

This clonotype was seen more than once but under ten times. The chain couples TRBV4-1 to TRBJ1-1, with a weak D call TRBD1 (5 bases). Germline CDR1 MGHRA, CDR2 YSYEKL. CDR3 length equals 17 residues. The germline V and J ends were trimmed by 1 base and 1 base, with 16 bases remaining between them. CDR3: CASSQGRRGVANTEAFF. CDR3 sequence (DNA): TGCGCCAGCAGCCAAGGCCGCCGGGGGGTGGCGAACACTGAAGCTTTCTTT.

The V gene is TRBV5-1, the J gene TRBJ2-1, with 8 nucleotides matching TRBD1. This CDR3 spans 15 amino acids. Germline lookup yields CDR1 SGHRS and CDR2 YFSETQ. Trimming at V came to 4 bases and at J to 4 bases, leaving 7 bases not matched to a gene. In DNA, the CDR3 is TGCGCCAGCAGCGAGGCAGGGGGCAAGTACAATGAGCAGTTCTTC. Translating it yields CASSEAGGKYNEQFF.

This clonotype was seen more than once but under ten times. V gene TRBV29-1 combines with J gene TRBJ2-3, with D unclear. The CDR3 sequence is 13 residues long. Trimming took 3 bases from V and 2 from J, leaving 9 bases between them. Germline values: CDR1 SQVTM, CDR2 ANQGSEA. In DNA form, the CDR3 reads TGCAGCGTTGATGCGCAGAACACAGATACGCAGTATTTT. As protein: CSVDAQNTDTQYF.

This chain links TRBV5-1 with TRBJ2-1; D possibly matches TRBD1 or TRBD2 (5 bases each). CDR3 length: 17 amino acids. The V gene lost 4 bases and the J gene lost 0 bases, with 17 bases spanning the gap. Per the germline V gene, CDR1 is SGHRS and CDR2 is YFSETQ. CDR3 nucleotide sequence: TGCGCCAGCAGCCAATGGGACGTCCTGAGCTCCTACAATGAGCAGTTCTTC. This encodes CASSQWDVLSSYNEQFF.

This clonotype came up a few times. This chain links TRBV7-3 with TRBJ2-3; D is unclear. The CDR3 sequence is 15 residues long. V lost 0 bases and J lost 2, with 9 bases in between. Looked up from germline, CDR1 is SGHTA and CDR2 is FQGTGA. The CDR3 spells CASSLTSSATDTQYF. CDR3 coding DNA: TGTGCCAGCAGCTTAACGAGCTCCGCCACAGATACGCAGTATTTT.

The sample holds a few counts of this clonotype. V usage is TRBV7-9 and J usage is TRBJ2-5; TRBD1 agrees at 9 bases. The CDR3 is 17 amino acids. With V trimmed by 3 bases and J by 1 base, 9 bases remained unmatched. Germline V lookup: CDR1 SEHNR, CDR2 FQNEAQ (reference sequence). The CDR3 DNA reads TGTGCCAGCAGCTTTGTCGGTGGGACAGGGTCCCAAGAGACCCAGTACTTC. This codes for CASSFVGGTGSQETQYF.

The chain employs TRBV28 and TRBJ2-7; 9 bases map to TRBD1. Germline V gene data show CDR1 as MDHEN and CDR2 as SYDVKM. The CDR3 totals 16 residues. V lost 2 bases to trimming and J lost 1 base; unmatched junction nucleotides: 6. The CDR3 spells CASSLSGTGTSYEQYF. The CDR3 nucleotides are TGTGCCAGCAGTTTAAGTGGGACAGGGACTTCCTACGAGCAGTACTTC. Looking up the rest from reference TRBV28 and TRBJ2-7 gives the full variable domain: DVKVTQSSRYLVKRTGEKVFLECVQDMDHENMFWYRQDPGLGLRLIYFSYDVKMKEKGDIPEGYSVSREKKERFSLILESASTNQTSMYLCASSLSGTGTSYEQYFGPGTRLTVT.

This sequence joins TRBV6-2 or TRBV6-3 and TRBJ2-5, with 12 bases aligning to TRBD2. CDR3 length: 16 residues. With V trimmed by 4 bases and J by 5 bases, 8 bases remained unmatched. Per the germline V gene, CDR1 is MNHEY and CDR2 is SVGEGT. CDR3 nucleotide sequence: TGTGCCAGCAGTTCCCCCGTACTAGCGGGAGGCGAGACCCAGTACTTC. Amino acids: CASSSPVLAGGETQYF.

This clonotype has just a few counts. V and J are TRBV12-3 or TRBV12-4 and TRBJ1-1, with D hard to call. Trimming removed 6 bases at V and 4 bases at J, with 15 bases between. The CDR3 has 14 amino acids. CDR3 DNA sequence: TGTGCCAGCAGGTTTCGGGGTCTGAGCACTGAAGCTTTCTTT. Translating gives CASRFRGLSTEAFF.

In this sample, this clonotype turned up once. DNA of the CDR3: TGCGCCAGCAGCCAAGATAGTATTACGGGGACTAGGCGGGATACGCAGTATTTT. Its protein is CASSQDSITGTRRDTQYF. This chain links TRBV4-1 with TRBJ2-3; 8 bases are a match to TRBD2. The ends lost 0 bases at V and 6 bases at J; junction bases unmatched: 14. This CDR3 comprises 18 residues. CDR1 and CDR2 (germline): MGHRA, YSYEKL.

This clonotype came up a few times. This chain links TRBV27 with TRBJ2-7; 13 nucleotides line up with TRBD2. The V gene end was trimmed by 0 bases and the J gene end by 0 bases; junction bases not matched to a gene: 11. Germline V gene data show CDR1 as MNHEY and CDR2 as SMNVEV (reference sequence). This CDR3 is built from 20 residues. CDR3 sequence reads: CASSLSWGWTSGRTSYEQYF. The CDR3 bases are TGTGCCAGCAGTTTATCGTGGGGGTGGACTAGCGGGAGAACCTCCTACGAGCAGTACTTC.

The chain combines TRBV12-3 or TRBV12-4 with TRBJ1-6; TRBD1 might be the D (6 bases). Trimming took off 6 bases at V and 7 bases at J, with 19 bases between the two ends. This CDR3 has 16 amino acids. CDR3 coding DNA: TGTGCCAGCAGCCCAAATACAGGGTCGGGCAATTCACCCCTCCACTTT. It yields the protein CASSPNTGSGNSPLHF.

With regard to this clonotype: The junction departs from the called germline gene at one end, perhaps through a read error. V usage is TRBV27 and J usage is TRBJ1-3; 10 nucleotides align to TRBD1. The CDR3 has 17 residues. CDR1 is MNHEY, CDR2 SMNVEV, per germline (reference sequence). CDR3 loop: CASSLSPGTGEGNTIYF. The CDR3 nucleotides read TGTGCCAGCAGTCTATCACCCGGGACAGGGGAGGGAAACACCATATATTTT.

V usage is TRBV10-2 and J usage is TRBJ2-3, with D hard to call. With 9 bases removed from V and 1 base from J, the gap between germline ends came to 14 bases. CDR1 and CDR2 from the germline V gene are WSHSY and SAAADI. The CDR3 runs 14 residues. For the CDR3, the DNA is TGCGCCAGTCGACTTACTCCCGGCACAGATACGCAGTATTTT. Its translation is CASRLTPGTDTQYF.

This chain joins TRBV11-2 and TRBJ2-5, with 13 bases aligning to TRBD2. Germline-derived CDR1 and CDR2 are SGHAT and FQNNGV. CDR3 size: 20 residues. The V and J ends lost 1 base and 4 bases, in that order; junction bases with no gene match: 15. In DNA form, the CDR3 reads TGTGCCAGCAGCTTAGGAAGGTCGGGACTAGCGGGATTGGGGCCAGAGACCCAGTACTTC. This codes for CASSLGRSGLAGLGPETQYF. Drawing the rest from reference TRBV11-2 and TRBJ2-5, the complete variable domain is EAGVAQSPRYKIIEKRQSVAFWCNPISGHATLYWYQQILGQGPKLLIQFQNNGVVDDSQLPKDRFSAERLKGVDSTLKIQPAKLEDSAVYLCASSLGRSGLAGLGPETQYFGPGTRLLVL.

V gene TRBV4-2 combines with J gene TRBJ2-3; TRBD2 matches at 10 bases. The CDR3 is 16 residues long. V gave up 0 bases and J gave up 3 bases; unmatched junction bases: 3. Germline CDR1 is LGHNA and CDR2 is YNFKEQ. Here the CDR3 reads CASSQDLSGRTDTQYF. In DNA form, the CDR3 reads TGTGCCAGCAGCCAAGATCTTAGCGGGAGGACAGATACGCAGTATTTT.

J is TRBJ2-4 and V is TRBV7-2, with D possibly being TRBD1 (6 bases). Germline V CDR1 and CDR2: SGHTA, FQGNSA. V shed 1 base and J shed 0 bases, with 10 bases lying between them. The CDR3 runs to 16 residues. CDR3 DNA: TGTGCCAGCAGCTTAGTTACAGGGTTAGCCAAAAACATTCAGTACTTC. It translates to CASSLVTGLAKNIQYF.

This chain joins TRBV5-1 and TRBJ1-1; D is possibly TRBD1 (6 bases). The CDR3 runs 19 residues. CDR1 is SGHRS and CDR2 is YFSETQ in the germline V gene. V shed 3 bases and J shed 0 bases, with 24 bases lying between them. The CDR3 protein is CASSSDSPTLRPMNTEAFF. In DNA form, the CDR3 reads TGCGCCAGCAGCTCGGACAGCCCTACGCTAAGACCAATGAACACTGAAGCTTTCTTT.

The genes are TRBV7-2 and TRBJ2-3, with D maybe TRBD1 (6 bases). The CDR3 has 15 residues. Germline V CDR1 and CDR2: SGHTA, FQGNSA. Trimming took 5 bases from V and 1 from J, leaving 13 bases between them. The CDR3 nucleotides read TGTGCCAGCAGCCAACGACAGGCCCGCACAGATACGCAGTATTTT. As protein: CASSQRQARTDTQYF.

This clonotype has a handful of counts. The V gene is TRBV11-1, the J gene TRBJ2-1, with 10 positions matching TRBD2. In germline, CDR1 is SGHAT, CDR2 FQDESV (reference sequence). V was pared by 6 bases and J by 0 bases, with 11 bases of the junction left unmatched. CDR3 length: 18 residues. The CDR3 nucleotides are TGTGCCAGCAGTGGGCTAGCGGGGGCCACCAGCTCCTACAATGAGCAGTTCTTC. Its protein is CASSGLAGATSSYNEQFF.

This clonotype was found a few times. This chain connects TRBV21-1 to TRBJ1-6; the D call TRBD1 from the table was never checked on the DNA. TRBV21-1 corresponds to a pseudogene. The CDR3 runs 16 residues. CDR3 residues: CASSKAGDREISPLHF. Here the CDR3 DNA reads TGTGCCAGCAGCAAAGCGGGGGACAGGGAGATTTCACCCCTCCACTTT.

This clonotype was seen once. At one boundary the junction diverges from the germline segment, which might be a read error. J is TRBJ2-7 and V is TRBV12-3 or TRBV12-4, with D perhaps matching TRBD1 or TRBD2 (5 bases each). CDR3 size: 13 residues. Here the CDR3 reads CASSPRDARGVNF. Written as DNA, the CDR3 is TGTGCCAGCAGCCCCCGGGACGCCCGGGGAGTGAACTTC.

The chain uses TRBV7-7 and TRBJ2-5; 12 nucleotides agree with TRBD2. The CDR3 has 16 amino acids. Germline V gene lookup returns CDR1 SSHAT and CDR2 FNYEAQ (reference sequence). Unmatched junction bases numbered 4, after V lost 5 bases and J lost 0 bases. The CDR3, as DNA: TGTGCCAGCAGCCCCGGACTAGCGGGGCACCAAGAGACCCAGTACTTC. The encoded protein is CASSPGLAGHQETQYF. The variable domain in full, with the rest retrieved from reference TRBV7-7 and TRBJ2-5, is GAGVSQSPRYKVTKRGQDVTLRCDPISSHATLYWYQQALGQGPEFLTYFNYEAQPDKSGLPSDRFSAERPEGSISTLTIQRTEQRDSAMYRCASSPGLAGHQETQYFGPGTRLLVL.

The chain combines TRBV5-1 with TRBJ2-2; TRBD2 matches at 10 bases. V gave up 3 bases and J gave up 5 bases; unmatched junction bases: 7. The CDR3 covers 16 residues. Germline-derived CDR1 and CDR2 are SGHRS and YFSETQ. This CDR3 reads CASSWELAGLTGELFF. The CDR3 DNA sequence: TGCGCCAGCAGCTGGGAACTAGCGGGATTAACCGGGGAGCTGTTTTTT. Full variable domain (remainder filled in from reference TRBV5-1 and TRBJ2-2): KAGVTQTPRYLIKTRGQQVTLSCSPISGHRSVSWYQQTPGQGLQFLFEYFSETQRNKGNFPGRFSGRQFSNSRSEMNVSTLELGDSALYLCASSWELAGLTGELFFGEGSRLTVL.

This CDR3 reads CAISESVAGDYEQYF. The CDR3 bases are TGTGCCATCAGTGAGTCGGTAGCGGGTGATTACGAGCAGTACTTC. V and J are TRBV10-3 and TRBJ2-7; TRBD2 agrees at 7 bases. This CDR3 comprises 15 residues. The germline V gene encodes CDR1 ENHRY and CDR2 SYGVKD. Trimming took 0 bases from V and 4 from J; bases not matched to a gene: 6.

This clonotype was seen a handful of times. The rearrangement links TRBV5-6 to TRBJ2-2; 8 positions match TRBD2. The CDR3 has 17 residues. The germline CDR1 and CDR2 sequences are SGHDT and YYEEEE. The trim removed 0 bases at V and 5 bases at J, leaving 9 bases unmatched. CDR3 sequence reads: CASSLDQGLVGTGELFF. The CDR3 DNA reads as TGTGCCAGCAGCTTGGACCAGGGACTAGTCGGGACCGGGGAGCTGTTTTTT.